The source of this T cell receptor beta chain is a study of monozygotic twins with inflammatory bowel disease. Overall study results and limits: In the analysis, different T cell subtypes could not be told apart. Sharing of clonotypes with others was lower in IBD patients than in healthy twins, and this was especially so with disease activity.

For every sample, eight separate reactions were used to make cDNA. TCRalpha and TCRbeta cDNA went through nested PCRs of roughly 15 and 9 cycles, two in total. For each CDR3 protein, TCRdb gives one entry from its re-call of the 5' RACE reads, without DNA. The data show some 83,000 distinct CDR3 sequences, and the top ten clones hold less than 7.5%. The CDR3 spans 14 residues. The germline CDR1 and CDR2 sequences are MNHNY and SVGAGI (reference sequence). In regard to this clonotype: Its antigen is not identified.

The sequencing sample was made of blood. The chain recombines TRBV6-6 with TRBJ1-3. This clonotype originated in a human donor with ulcerative colitis or Crohn's disease, or a healthy co-twin of an affected twin (not recorded which). CDR3 loop: CASSTTSSGNTIYF.